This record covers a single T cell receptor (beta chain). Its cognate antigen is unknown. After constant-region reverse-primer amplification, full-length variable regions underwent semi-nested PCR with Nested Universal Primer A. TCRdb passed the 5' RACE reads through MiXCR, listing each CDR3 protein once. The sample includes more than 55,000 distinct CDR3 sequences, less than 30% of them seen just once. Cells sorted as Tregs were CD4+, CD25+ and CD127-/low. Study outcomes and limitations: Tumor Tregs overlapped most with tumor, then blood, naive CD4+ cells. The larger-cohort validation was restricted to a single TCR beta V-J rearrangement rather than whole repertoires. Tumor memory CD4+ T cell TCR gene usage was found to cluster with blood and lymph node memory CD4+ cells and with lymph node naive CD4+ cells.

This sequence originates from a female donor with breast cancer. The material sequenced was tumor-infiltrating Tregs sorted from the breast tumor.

CDR3 region: CASSQEEGSYEQYF. The CDR3 DNA is TGCGCCAGCAGCCAAGAGGAGGGTTCCTACGAGCAGTACTTC. The genes are TRBV4-3 and TRBJ2-7, with a tentative D call TRBD2 (6 bases). CDR1 is LGHNA and CDR2 is YSLEER in the germline V gene. Trimming took 0 bases from V and 1 from J, leaving 7 bases between them. The CDR3 contains 14 residues.